This T cell receptor (beta chain) was identified during a study of cytomegalovirus exposure and HLA in healthy donors. General study findings and limits: In an earlier analysis, productive rearrangement rates for most beta V segments clustered near 87% or 30%. As a later analysis revealed, the rate of TCR association differed by HLA locus, with DRB1 most and HLA-C fewest.

Points on this clone: As yet, its antigen is unknown.

The PCR used 60 Vbeta and 13 Jbeta primers. Libraries were prepared by immunoSEQ multiplex PCR; TCRdb keeps only in-frame clonotypes and omits some of them. The table includes roughly 150,000 clones, just under 80% detected once. Participants comprised healthy donors of bone marrow. V was cut by 2 bases and J by 7 bases, with 18 bases left in between. This CDR3 spans 16 amino acids. Germline values: CDR1 MNHNY, CDR2 SVGAGI (reference sequence). Material for sequencing was PBMCs. The clonotype was recovered from a man aged 18 to 29 in good health and CMV-seropositive. The chain uses TRBV6-6 and TRBJ2-4; a possible D gene is TRBD2 (7 bases). CDR3 sequence reads: CASSYGEWGGPNIQYF. The CDR3 region has the DNA TGTGCCAGCAGTTACGGGGAGTGGGGGGGCCCGAACATTCAGTACTTC.